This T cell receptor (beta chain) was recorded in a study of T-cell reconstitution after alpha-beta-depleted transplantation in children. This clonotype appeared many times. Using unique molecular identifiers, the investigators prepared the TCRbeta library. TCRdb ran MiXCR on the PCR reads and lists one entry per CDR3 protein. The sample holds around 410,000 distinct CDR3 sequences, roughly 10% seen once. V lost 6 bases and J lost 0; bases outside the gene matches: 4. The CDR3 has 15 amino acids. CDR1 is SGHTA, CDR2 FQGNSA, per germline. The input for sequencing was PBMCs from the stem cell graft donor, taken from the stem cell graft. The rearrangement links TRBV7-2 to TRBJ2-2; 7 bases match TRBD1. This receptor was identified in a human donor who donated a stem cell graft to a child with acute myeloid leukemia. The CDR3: CASRLGTANTGELFF. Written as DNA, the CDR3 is TGTGCCAGCAGACTTGGGACAGCGAACACCGGGGAGCTGTTTTTT.